This TCR beta chain is drawn from a study of blood T cell repertoires in COVID-19. The CDR3 extends over 16 amino acids. Germline V gives CDR1 LGHNA, CDR2 YSLEER. Trimming took 4 bases from V and 3 from J, leaving 17 bases between them. In the study's own analysis: From reference gene primer amplification, estimates of nucleated cell counts were derived. Method: immunoSEQ multiplex PCR; TCRdb's copy keeps in-frame clones and lacks some. V and J calls and clone size come straight from that table; D and trimming were deduced from the DNA. The table includes 100,000 to 130,000 clones, almost 85% detected once.

The sequence came from a human donor in a cohort sampled during active COVID-19. The chain employs TRBV4-3 and TRBJ2-3; D perhaps matches TRBD1 (5 bases). Material: peripheral blood. The CDR3 loop reads CASSLLGLGRTDTQYF. The CDR3 DNA follows: TGCGCCAGCAGCCTCCTGGGATTGGGGCGGACAGATACGCAGTATTTT.